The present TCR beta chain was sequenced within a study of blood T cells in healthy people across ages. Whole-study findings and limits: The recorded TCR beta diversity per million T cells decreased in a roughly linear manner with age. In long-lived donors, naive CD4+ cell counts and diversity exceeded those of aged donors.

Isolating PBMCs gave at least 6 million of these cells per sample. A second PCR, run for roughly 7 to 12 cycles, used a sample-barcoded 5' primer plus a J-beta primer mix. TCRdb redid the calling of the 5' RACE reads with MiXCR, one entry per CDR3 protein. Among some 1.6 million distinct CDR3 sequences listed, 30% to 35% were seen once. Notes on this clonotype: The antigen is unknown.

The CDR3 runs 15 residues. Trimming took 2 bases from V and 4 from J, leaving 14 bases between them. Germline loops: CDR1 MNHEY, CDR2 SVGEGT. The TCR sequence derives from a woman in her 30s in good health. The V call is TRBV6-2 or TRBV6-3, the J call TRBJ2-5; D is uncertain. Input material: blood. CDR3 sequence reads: CASSYLVGAGETQYF. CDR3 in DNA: TGTGCCAGCAGTTACCTGGTTGGAGCAGGAGAGACCCAGTACTTC.